The 16 T cell receptor beta chains below all came from one sample that was sequenced in a study of T cells in Graves' hyperthyroidism and ophthalmopathy. RNA transcripts served as the template for amplifying TCR beta CDR3 regions. Initially, a first-round RT-PCR of the TCR CDR3 employed the HTBI primer set. TCRdb analysed the multiplex PCR reads with MiXCR anew, one entry per CDR3 protein. The sample yields some 600,000 distinct CDR3 sequences, more than 11% seen once. The sample comprised blood. All receptors come from a woman in her twenties or thirties with Graves' hyperthyroidism that later progressed to Graves' ophthalmopathy.

This clonotype was observed many times. The chain joins TRBV5-8 to TRBJ1-2; D uncertain. Looked up from germline, CDR1 is SGHTS and CDR2 is YDEGEE. Trimming shortened V by 0 bases and J by 3 bases, and 6 bases separated the two germline ends. This CDR3 has 13 amino acids. The CDR3 loop reads CASSLEAYYGYTF. CDR3 coding DNA: TGTGCCAGCAGCTTGGAGGCTTACTATGGCTACACCTTC.

This clonotype has a count of ten or more. The chain combines TRBV5-1 with TRBJ1-1; D is unclear. CDR3 size: 13 residues. Germline-derived CDR1 and CDR2 are SGHRS and YFSETQ. The V gene lost 1 base and the J gene lost 3 bases, with 7 bases spanning the gap. The CDR3 coding sequence is TGCGCCAGCAGCTTGACCGATCACACTGAAGCTTTCTTT. Translating gives CASSLTDHTEAFF.

This clonotype has just a few counts. CDR3 sequence reads: CASSVGQGAEKLFF. The DNA of the CDR3 is TGTGCCAGCAGCGTGGGACAGGGGGCCGAAAAACTGTTTTTT. The V gene is TRBV9, the J gene TRBJ1-4; 12 bases map to TRBD1. Unmatched junction bases numbered 1, after V lost 2 bases and J lost 8 bases. CDR1 is SGDLS, CDR2 YYNGEE, per germline. The CDR3 extends over 14 amino acids.

There are many counts of this clonotype. V is TRBV11-2 and J is TRBJ2-5; 9 bases fit TRBD1. There are 16 residues in the CDR3. Unmatched junction bases numbered 8, after V lost 2 bases and J lost 4 bases. The germline V gene has CDR1 SGHAT and CDR2 FQNNGV. The CDR3, as DNA: TGTGCCAGCAGCTTATCTATAGGGACAGGGCGAGAGACCCAGTACTTC. Protein product: CASSLSIGTGRETQYF.

This clonotype came up many times. Written as DNA, the CDR3 is TGTGCCAGCAGCTCCGATGGCTGGCGCACTGAAGCTTTCTTT. As protein: CASSSDGWRTEAFF. The chain couples TRBV13 to TRBJ1-1; D call uncertain. Trimming removed 4 bases at V and 4 bases at J, with 13 bases between. The CDR3 extends over 14 amino acids. The V gene's germline CDR1 is PRHDT and CDR2 FYEKMQ (reference sequence).

This clonotype was found many times. The rearrangement joins TRBV13 to TRBJ2-5, with D possibly called TRBD1 or TRBD2 (5 bases each). CDR1 and CDR2 (germline): PRHDT, FYEKMQ (reference sequence). The V end lost 2 bases, the J end lost 2 bases, and 18 bases lay between the germline ends. The CDR3 spans 17 residues. The CDR3 spells CASSLMGVAEGQETQYF. The CDR3 coding sequence is TGTGCCAGCAGCTTAATGGGGGTAGCTGAGGGACAAGAGACCCAGTACTTC.

The chain joins TRBV6-1 to TRBJ2-7, with 10 bases fitting TRBD2. Germline assignment: CDR1 MNHNS and CDR2 SASEGT. The V gene end was trimmed by 6 bases and the J gene end by 0 bases; junction bases not matched to a gene: 5. The length of the CDR3 is 15 residues. CDR3 sequence (DNA): TGTGCCAGCAGCCGCGGGACTAGCGCCTCCTACGAGCAGTACTTC. It specifies CASSRGTSASYEQYF.

The chain is built from TRBV20-1 and TRBJ1-2; 7 bases are shared with TRBD1. Germline values: CDR1 DFQATT, CDR2 SNEGSKA (reference sequence). The CDR3 consists of 13 residues. V trimming: 5 bases; J trimming: 2 bases; junction bases outside the gene matches: 5. CDR3 coding DNA: TGCAGTGCTGGGGACAGTCGAAACTATGGCTACACCTTC. This translates into CSAGDSRNYGYTF.

As to this clonotype: Compared with germline, one end of the junction differs, possibly owing to a read error. The chain employs TRBV19 and TRBJ1-1; the D gene is possibly TRBD1 (5 bases). Germline CDR1 LNHDA, CDR2 SQIVND (reference sequence). The CDR3 is made up of 16 amino acids. The CDR3 DNA sequence: TGTGCCAGTAGTGTGCGGCAGGGCGCAGGGAGGACTGGAGCTTTCTTT. The encoded protein is CASSVRQGAGRTGAFF.

This clonotype was recorded a few times. The genes are TRBV3-1 and TRBJ1-3, with D perhaps TRBD1 (6 bases). This CDR3 has 15 residues. Trimming cost V 0 bases and J 7 bases, with 13 bases left between them. CDR1 is LGHDT and CDR2 is YNNKEL in the germline V gene (reference sequence). The CDR3 DNA follows: TGTGCCAGCAGCCAAGATCCGGGACAACAGAACACCATATATTTT. Translation gives CASSQDPGQQNTIYF.

This clonotype was recorded many times. The V and J genes are TRBV24-1 and TRBJ2-1, with 7 nucleotides matching TRBD2. CDR1 is KGHDR, CDR2 SFDVKD, per germline. The CDR3 sequence is 15 residues long. Unmatched junction bases numbered 11, after V lost 5 bases and J lost 8 bases. CDR3 DNA: TGTGCCACCAGTGGGGAATTAGCGGGCTGGCATGAGCAGTTCTTC. Residues: CATSGELAGWHEQFF.

This clonotype has a count of ten or more. This chain connects TRBV3-1 to TRBJ1-1, with no clear D. This CDR3 contains 14 residues. Germline CDR1 and CDR2: LGHDT and YNNKEL (reference sequence). The V end lost 3 bases, the J end lost 0 bases, and 8 bases lay between the germline ends. The CDR3 here is CASSQYDMNTEAFF. The CDR3 DNA follows: TGTGCCAGCAGCCAGTACGATATGAACACTGAAGCTTTCTTT.

The table lists this clonotype with many counts. The chain uses TRBV2 and TRBJ2-2, with D unresolved. The CDR3 is made up of 12 amino acids. Trimming pared 3 bases from V and 4 bases from J, leaving 3 bases between. CDR1 and CDR2 (germline): SNHLY, FYNNEI. In nucleotides, the CDR3 is TGTGCCAGCAGTGATAGCACCGGGGAGCTGTTTTTT. It is translated as CASSDSTGELFF.

This clonotype was seen repeatedly, ten times or more. The chain carries TRBV12-3 or TRBV12-4 and TRBJ1-2; no definite D call. The CDR3 runs 13 residues. Trimming took 4 bases from V and 0 from J, leaving 6 bases between them. The CDR3 bases are TGTGCCAGCAGTTCCAGTTCTAACTATGGCTACACCTTC. Translation gives CASSSSSNYGYTF.

This clonotype has a handful of counts. CDR3 DNA: TGTGCCAGCAGCGTACAGGGGGGCTCTGGAAACACCATATATTTT. Translating gives CASSVQGGSGNTIYF. The chain links TRBV9 to TRBJ1-3, with 7 bases identical to TRBD1. This CDR3 is 15 amino acids long. Germline loops: CDR1 SGDLS, CDR2 YYNGEE. The V and J ends lost 1 base and 0 bases, in that order; junction bases with no gene match: 1.

The gene calls are TRBV12-3 or TRBV12-4 and TRBJ2-7, with a tentative D call TRBD2 (5 bases). V gave up 6 bases and J gave up 2 bases, with 11 bases separating them. The CDR3 covers 13 residues. CDR3 nucleotides: TGTGCCAGCAGCAGGACTTCTGCCTACGAGCAGTACTTC. Amino acids: CASSRTSAYEQYF.